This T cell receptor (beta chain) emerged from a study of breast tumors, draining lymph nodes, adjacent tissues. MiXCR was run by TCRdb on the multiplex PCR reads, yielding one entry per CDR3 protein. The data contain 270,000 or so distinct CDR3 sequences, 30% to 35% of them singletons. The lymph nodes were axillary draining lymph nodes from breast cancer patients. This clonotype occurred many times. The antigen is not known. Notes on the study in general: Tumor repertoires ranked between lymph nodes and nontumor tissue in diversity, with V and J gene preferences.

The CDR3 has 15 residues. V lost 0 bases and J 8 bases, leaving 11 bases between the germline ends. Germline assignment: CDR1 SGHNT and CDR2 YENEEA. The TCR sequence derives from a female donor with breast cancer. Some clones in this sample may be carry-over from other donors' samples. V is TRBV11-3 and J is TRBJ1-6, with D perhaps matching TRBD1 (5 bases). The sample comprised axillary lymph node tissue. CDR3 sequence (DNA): TGTGCCAGCAGCTTAGATCCAGGGAACGATTCACCCCTCCACTTT. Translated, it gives CASSLDPGNDSPLHF.